What follows are 15 T cell receptor beta chains derived from one specimen sequenced in a study of regulatory T cells in long-lasting Graves disease. As to time point: newly diagnosed GD, antithyroid drugs for less than 3 months. PBMC-extracted RNA yielded the TCR library. With iRepertoire HTBI primers and Arm-PCR of CDR3 regions, TCR beta libraries were built. Using its own MiXCR run on the multiplex PCR reads, TCRdb lists one record per CDR3 protein. Of about 400,000 distinct CDR3 sequences in the sample, around 15% are singletons; the top ten hold over 20%. The material sequenced was peripheral blood mononuclear cells (PBMCs), taken at new diagnosis, from a patient treated with antithyroid drugs. The receptors come from a female donor with Graves disease.

This clonotype showed up many times. This chain joins TRBV6-1 and TRBJ2-1; the match to TRBD2 covers 10 bases. V trimming: 6 bases; J trimming: 9 bases; junction bases outside the gene matches: 14. CDR1 and CDR2 from the germline V gene are MNHNS and SASEGT. The CDR3 covers 16 residues. This CDR3 is CASSFWTSGGRGEQFF. DNA for the CDR3: TGTGCCAGCAGCTTCTGGACTAGCGGAGGTAGGGGTGAGCAGTTCTTC.

This sequence joins TRBV27 and TRBJ1-2; 8 nucleotides align to TRBD1. The CDR3 extends over 15 amino acids. V lost 5 bases, J lost 6 bases, and 11 bases stayed unmatched. Looked up from germline, CDR1 is MNHEY and CDR2 is SMNVEV (reference sequence). The CDR3 DNA follows: TGTGCCAGCAGTCCTCTGGGACAGGAAGAGAATGGCTACACCTTC. Translation gives CASSPLGQEENGYTF.

This clonotype has just a few counts. The CDR3 DNA follows: TGTGCCAGCAGTTACCTCCGCTCGACAGGGACGGGAAAGCAGTTCTTC. Its protein product is CASSYLRSTGTGKQFF. The rearrangement links TRBV6-9 to TRBJ2-5, with 7 nucleotides matching TRBD1. The closer fit of TRBJ2-1 to the DNA end suggests the J call may be wrong. Looked up from germline, CDR1 is MNHGY and CDR2 is SVAAGI. The CDR3 has 16 amino acids.

In this sample, this clonotype turned up a few times. This chain joins TRBV19 and TRBJ2-4; 8 bases line up with TRBD2. The CDR3 loop spans 17 amino acids. Germline V gives CDR1 LNHDA, CDR2 SQIVND (reference sequence). J was trimmed by 2 bases and V by 4 bases; bases with no gene match: 10. The CDR3 spells CASSTPGVAGSKNIQYF. The CDR3 bases are TGTGCCAGTAGTACGCCGGGGGTAGCGGGGTCCAAAAACATTCAGTACTTC.

This clonotype has only a few counts. The chain has TRBV4-1 and TRBJ1-6; D is possibly TRBD1 (6 bases). V lost 4 bases, J lost 6 bases, and 16 bases lay in between. This CDR3 comprises 16 residues. CDR1 is MGHRA, CDR2 YSYEKL, per germline. CDR3 loop: CASSPLGTLLNSPLHF. In DNA, the CDR3 is TGCGCCAGCAGCCCCCTAGGGACATTGCTTAATTCACCCCTCCACTTT.

Regarding this clonotype: Lacking the conserved final phenylalanine or tryptophan, this CDR3 likely reflects a read error. The chain links TRBV24-1 to TRBJ2-1; 10 bases are shared with TRBD2. V shed 0 bases, J shed 5 bases, and the junction held 6 bases outside the gene matches. Germline V gene data show CDR1 as KGHDR and CDR2 as SFDVKD. The CDR3 spans 17 residues. CDR3: CATSDLKTSGRHNEQFS. CDR3 nucleotides: TGTGCCACCAGTGATTTGAAGACTAGCGGGCGACACAATGAGCAGTTCTCC.

This clonotype showed up many times. V gene TRBV5-1 combines with J gene TRBJ2-7; 9 bases fit TRBD2. Germline CDR1 and CDR2: SGHRS and YFSETQ. The CDR3 totals 17 residues. J was trimmed by 1 base and V by 7 bases; bases with no gene match: 15. The CDR3 DNA is TGCGCCAGCTTATCCCTTGGGGCTAGCGGGACTTCCTACGAGCAGTACTTC. It specifies CASLSLGASGTSYEQYF.

This clonotype was detected a few times. The V call is TRBV4-1, the J call TRBJ1-3; D ambiguous. The germline V and J ends were trimmed by 0 bases and 0 bases, with 9 bases remaining between them. This CDR3 has 16 amino acids. The germline CDR1 and CDR2 sequences are MGHRA and YSYEKL. CDR3 loop: CASSQDSHVSGNTIYF. The CDR3 nucleotides are TGCGCCAGCAGCCAAGATTCCCATGTCTCTGGAAACACCATATATTTT.

This clonotype has ten or more counts. One end of the junction does not line up with germline, which may come from a read error. This CDR3 is CASSVDLSATEAFF. Written as DNA, the CDR3 is TGTGCCAGCAGCGTAGATTTAAGTGCCACTGAGGCTTTCTTT. V usage is TRBV9 and J usage is TRBJ1-1; D is unclear. This CDR3 comprises 14 residues. Germline CDR1 and CDR2: SGDLS and YYNGEE.

The table lists this clonotype with many counts. This chain connects TRBV3-1 to TRBJ1-1; D unresolved. Germline V gene data show CDR1 as LGHDT and CDR2 as YNNKEL (reference sequence). The V end lost 0 bases, the J end lost 5 bases, and 10 bases lay between the germline ends. The CDR3 has 14 amino acids. DNA for the CDR3: TGTGCCAGCAGCCAAGAGGTCTCGGAAACTGAAGCTTTCTTT. Protein product: CASSQEVSETEAFF.

The V call is TRBV3-1, the J call TRBJ2-7; 8 bases align to TRBD1. Germline V gene lookup returns CDR1 LGHDT and CDR2 YNNKEL (reference sequence). The junction had 7 bases not matched to a gene; V was cut back by 1 base and J by 2 bases. The length of the CDR3 is 16 residues. CDR3 in amino acids: CASSQAEGQGAYEQYF. The CDR3 bases are TGTGCCAGCAGCCAAGCGGAAGGACAGGGTGCCTACGAGCAGTACTTC.

This clonotype came up many times. CDR3 nucleotides: TGTGCCAGCAGTTACCCCAGGACAGGCTCCGACATTCAGTACTTC. Protein: CASSYPRTGSDIQYF. This chain uses TRBV2 with TRBJ2-4; 7 bases line up with TRBD1. The J segment lost 8 bases and the V segment lost 5 bases, leaving 12 bases of the junction unmatched. The CDR3 covers 15 residues. CDR1 SNHLY and CDR2 FYNNEI come from the germline V gene.

CDR3 region: CATSDNGVPGGEQFF. The DNA of the CDR3 is TGTGCCACCAGTGATAACGGGGTTCCCGGCGGTGAGCAGTTCTTC. V is TRBV24-1 and J is TRBJ2-1, with a possible D match to TRBD2 (5 bases). There are 15 residues in the CDR3. CDR1 and CDR2 (germline): KGHDR, SFDVKD. The V gene lost 3 bases and the J gene lost 9 bases, with 17 bases spanning the gap.

This clonotype occurred many times. This chain uses TRBV7-2 with TRBJ2-7; 7 bases are a match to TRBD1. Losses at the gene ends were 5 bases for V and 2 bases for J; bases not matched to a gene: 9. This CDR3 is 15 amino acids long. Germline-derived CDR1 and CDR2 are SGHTA and FQGNSA. The CDR3 nucleotides read TGTGCCAGCAGCCCTACAGGGGCCTCAACCTACGAGCAGTACTTC. This sequence encodes CASSPTGASTYEQYF.

This clonotype was detected ten times or more. The rearrangement joins TRBV6-1 to TRBJ2-3; D is perhaps TRBD1 (5 bases). The CDR3 is 14 residues long. The germline V and J ends were trimmed by 6 bases and 4 bases, with 14 bases remaining between them. The germline gives CDR1 MNHNS, CDR2 SASEGT. The CDR3 nucleotides are TGTGCCAGCAGGAGGACAAACGGCGCAGATACGCAGTATTTT. It is translated as CASRRTNGADTQYF.